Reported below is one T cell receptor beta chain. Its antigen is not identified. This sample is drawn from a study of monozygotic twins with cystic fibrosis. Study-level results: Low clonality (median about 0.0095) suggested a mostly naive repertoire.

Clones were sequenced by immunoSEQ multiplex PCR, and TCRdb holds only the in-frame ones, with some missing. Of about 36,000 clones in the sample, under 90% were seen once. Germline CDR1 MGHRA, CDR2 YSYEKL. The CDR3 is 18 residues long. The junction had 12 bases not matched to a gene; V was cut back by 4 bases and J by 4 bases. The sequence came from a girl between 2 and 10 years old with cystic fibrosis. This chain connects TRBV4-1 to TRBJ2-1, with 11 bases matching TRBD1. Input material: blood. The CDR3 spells CASSRYYPGQGVYNEQFF. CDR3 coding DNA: TGCGCCAGCAGCCGATATTATCCGGGACAGGGGGTATACAATGAGCAGTTCTTC.